This passage covers 22 T cell receptor beta chains from one sample sequenced in a study of cytomegalovirus exposure and HLA in healthy donors. The PCR used 60 Vbeta and 13 Jbeta primers. Method: immunoSEQ multiplex PCR; TCRdb's copy keeps in-frame clones and lacks some. Here the sample table reports over 100,000 clones. What was sequenced was PBMCs. These receptors originate from a woman aged 40 to 50 in good health and CMV-seropositive.

The chain recombines TRBV29-1 with TRBJ2-7, with D possibly matching TRBD1 (5 bases). Germline V CDR1 and CDR2: SQVTM, ANQGSEA. Trimming removed 4 bases from V and 3 bases from J, with 10 bases in between. The CDR3 runs 12 residues. The CDR3 DNA sequence: TGCAGCGTTGTGGACACGTTCTACGAGCAGTACTTC. Its protein product is CSVVDTFYEQYF.

V and J are TRBV28 and TRBJ2-1, with 9 nucleotides matching TRBD2. This CDR3 comprises 14 residues. Germline V gene data show CDR1 as MDHEN and CDR2 as SYDVKM. Trimming removed 7 bases from V and 4 bases from J; junction bases left unmatched: 5. The CDR3 region is CASIGLAIYNEQFF. DNA for the CDR3: TGTGCCAGCATAGGACTAGCGATATACAATGAGCAGTTCTTC.

V gene TRBV6-1 combines with J gene TRBJ2-7; D gene unclear. This CDR3 has 11 residues. Trimming stripped 2 bases from V and 5 bases from J, with 4 bases between. From germline, CDR1 is MNHNS and CDR2 SASEGT. CDR3 in amino acids: CASSEINEQYF. The CDR3 DNA sequence: TGTGCCAGCAGTGAAATTAACGAGCAGTACTTC.

This rearrangement joins TRBV19 to TRBJ1-5; 9 bases are a match to TRBD1. Per germline, CDR1 LNHDA and CDR2 SQIVND (reference sequence). V dropped 3 bases and J dropped 7; count of bases not matched to a gene: 4. This CDR3 region has 14 residues. The CDR3 DNA reads TGTGCCAGTAGTATTGGACAGGGGCCCCAGCCCCAGCATTTT. This codes for CASSIGQGPQPQHF.

V gene TRBV28 combines with J gene TRBJ2-3; 7 bases match TRBD2. The germline CDR1 and CDR2 sequences are MDHEN and SYDVKM. With 6 bases clipped from V and 7 bases from J, the junction kept 22 bases outside the gene matches. The CDR3 loop spans 18 amino acids. CDR3 sequence reads: CASRPTSAGAIMGYTQYF. The DNA of the CDR3 is TGTGCCAGCAGACCTACGTCGGCGGGAGCTATTATGGGTTATACGCAGTATTTT.

The gene calls are TRBV30 and TRBJ2-3; TRBD1 agrees at 8 bases. Trimming at V came to 5 bases and at J to 0 bases, leaving 4 bases not matched to a gene. Looked up from germline, CDR1 is GTSNPN and CDR2 is SVGIG (reference sequence). The CDR3 covers 14 residues. CDR3 nucleotides: TGTGCCTGGCGGACAGGGAAAAGCACAGATACGCAGTATTTT. Protein sequence: CAWRTGKSTDTQYF.

The chain recombines TRBV5-5 with TRBJ2-3; 8 bases map to TRBD2. Germline V gene lookup returns CDR1 SGHKS and CDR2 YYEKEE (reference sequence). V shed 3 bases, J shed 1 base, and the junction held 10 bases outside the gene matches. The CDR3 sequence is 17 residues long. CDR3 in amino acids: CASSYLAGGARTDTQYF. The CDR3 DNA reads TGTGCCAGCAGCTACCTAGCGGGTGGCGCCCGCACAGATACGCAGTATTTT.

The chain is built from TRBV10-2 and TRBJ1-5; D call uncertain. CDR1 WSHSY and CDR2 SAAADI come from the germline V gene. This CDR3 spans 14 amino acids. The V end lost 0 bases, the J end lost 4 bases, and 7 bases lay between the germline ends. The CDR3 protein is CASSESSGNQPQHF. CDR3 DNA sequence: TGCGCCAGCAGTGAGTCTTCCGGGAATCAGCCCCAGCATTTT.

The V gene is TRBV5-1, the J gene TRBJ2-3; weak D call: TRBD2 (6 bases). This CDR3 contains 15 residues. The V end was cut by 3 bases, the J end by 0 bases, with 11 bases between. Germline lookup yields CDR1 SGHRS and CDR2 YFSETQ. This CDR3 is CASSSRSGSTDTQYF. The CDR3 DNA is TGCGCCAGCAGCTCACGAAGCGGGAGCACAGATACGCAGTATTTT.

This chain connects TRBV4-2 to TRBJ2-1; 8 nucleotides line up with TRBD2. Looked up from germline, CDR1 is LGHNA and CDR2 is YNFKEQ. This CDR3 is built from 17 residues. Germline trimming cut 2 bases from V and 4 bases from J; bases unmatched to any gene: 10. CDR3 in amino acids: CASSQLGLASNYNEQFF. CDR3 DNA: TGTGCCAGCAGCCAACTAGGACTAGCCTCCAATTACAATGAGCAGTTCTTC.

This chain uses TRBV19 with TRBJ1-5; D perhaps matches TRBD1 (6 bases). CDR1 and CDR2 from the germline V gene are LNHDA and SQIVND (reference sequence). This CDR3 spans 15 amino acids. V was pared by 7 bases and J by 3 bases, with 16 bases between. Written as DNA, the CDR3 is TGTGCCAGTACCAAGGGGGAGGGGCACAATCAGCCCCAGCATTTT. This codes for CASTKGEGHNQPQHF.

This sequence joins TRBV9 and TRBJ2-3, with 13 bases aligning to TRBD2. After removal of 5 bases from V and 4 bases from J, the junction contained 4 bases not matched to a gene. Germline values: CDR1 SGDLS, CDR2 YYNGEE. This CDR3 comprises 15 residues. The CDR3: CASSGGLAGADTQYF. In DNA, the CDR3 is TGTGCCAGCAGTGGCGGACTAGCGGGAGCAGATACGCAGTATTTT.

V gene TRBV4-1 combines with J gene TRBJ2-7; 7 bases map to TRBD1. Germline values: CDR1 MGHRA, CDR2 YSYEKL. Trimming at V came to 3 bases and at J to 9 bases, leaving 17 bases not matched to a gene. This CDR3 region has 16 residues. CDR3 residues: CASSQGTGQRHAGQYF. The CDR3, as DNA: TGCGCCAGCAGCCAGGGTACGGGACAGAGACATGCCGGGCAGTACTTC.

The chain combines TRBV28 with TRBJ2-1, with TRBD2 as a possible D gene (6 bases). Germline-derived CDR1 and CDR2 are MDHEN and SYDVKM. Trimming pared 8 bases from V and 12 bases from J, leaving 11 bases between. This CDR3 comprises 10 residues. The CDR3 is CASGLFRQFF. CDR3 DNA: TGTGCCAGCGGACTATTTCGGCAGTTCTTC.

The V gene is TRBV5-1, the J gene TRBJ2-1; 9 positions match TRBD2. This CDR3 is built from 15 residues. Germline assignment: CDR1 SGHRS and CDR2 YFSETQ. V was pared by 3 bases and J by 4 bases, with 5 bases of the junction left unmatched. Here the CDR3 reads CASSSPGLAYNEQFF. The CDR3 coding sequence is TGCGCCAGCAGCTCACCGGGACTAGCATACAATGAGCAGTTCTTC.

The chain joins TRBV7-9 to TRBJ2-7, with 8 positions matching TRBD1. The ends lost 1 base at V and 0 bases at J; junction bases unmatched: 2. The length of the CDR3 is 15 residues. CDR1 is SEHNR, CDR2 FQNEAQ, per germline (reference sequence). Here the CDR3 DNA reads TGTGCCAGCAGCTTAGGACAGGGGAGCTCCTACGAGCAGTACTTC. It is translated as CASSLGQGSSYEQYF.

The chain couples TRBV30 to TRBJ1-2; D ambiguous. Germline V CDR1 and CDR2: GTSNPN, SVGIG (reference sequence). Trimming pared 2 bases from V and 3 bases from J, leaving 16 bases between. CDR3 length: 15 residues. The CDR3 coding sequence is TGTGCCTGGAGTCCAGGACTGCGCGTGGACTATGGCTACACCTTC. It is translated as CAWSPGLRVDYGYTF.

The rearrangement uses TRBV6-5 and TRBJ2-7, with D possibly being TRBD2 (6 bases). This CDR3 spans 14 amino acids. The germline gives CDR1 MNHEY, CDR2 SVGAGI. V lost 6 bases and J 3 bases, leaving 15 bases between the germline ends. In nucleotides, the CDR3 is TGTGCCAGCAGGCGGGGTTCACTCAACTACGAGCAGTACTTC. Translated: CASRRGSLNYEQYF.

The chain combines TRBV27 with TRBJ2-5; the match to TRBD2 covers 7 bases. Trimming at V came to 2 bases and at J to 1 base, leaving 4 bases not matched to a gene. Germline V gene data show CDR1 as MNHEY and CDR2 as SMNVEV (reference sequence). This CDR3 has 15 residues. CDR3 in amino acids: CASSLSGIFQETQYF. The CDR3 coding sequence is TGTGCCAGCAGTTTAAGCGGGATCTTCCAAGAGACCCAGTACTTC.

The chain uses TRBV15 and TRBJ2-5; D possibly corresponds to TRBD1 (5 bases). The CDR3 extends over 13 amino acids. Germline V gene lookup returns CDR1 LNHNV and CDR2 YYDKDF (reference sequence). Trimming removed 0 bases from V and 11 bases from J, with 13 bases in between. CDR3 protein: CATSRDPGQEQYF. The DNA for the CDR3 is TGTGCCACCAGCAGAGATCCTGGACAAGAGCAGTACTTC.

The chain carries TRBV2 and TRBJ1-1; 7 nucleotides align to TRBD1. CDR1 and CDR2 from the germline V gene are SNHLY and FYNNEI. The CDR3 has 14 residues. The ends lost 5 bases at V and 4 bases at J; junction bases unmatched: 7. The CDR3 nucleotides are TGTGCCAGCAGTCTGACAGGGAGGACCACTGAAGCTTTCTTT. Its translation is CASSLTGRTTEAFF. Together with reference TRBV2 and TRBJ1-1, the CDR3 gives the full variable domain: EPEVTQTPSHQVTQMGQEVILRCVPISNHLYFYWYRQILGQKVEFLVSFYNNEISEKSEIFDDQFSVERPDGSNFTLKIRSTKLEDSAMYFCASSLTGRTTEAFFGQGTRLTVV.

This chain uses TRBV6-4 with TRBJ2-2, with D tentatively TRBD1 (5 bases). The CDR3 is made up of 12 amino acids. The germline V and J ends were trimmed by 3 bases and 6 bases, with 5 bases remaining between them. Germline loops: CDR1 MRHNA, CDR2 SNTAGT. This chain's CDR3 is CASSEGAGELFF. In nucleotides, the CDR3 is TGTGCCAGCAGTGAAGGGGCCGGGGAGCTGTTTTTT.